This T cell receptor beta chain emerged from a study of shared T cell receptors in the human thymus. V was shortened by 5 bases and J by 6 bases, with 16 bases between the two germline ends. Germline lookup yields CDR1 SGDLS and CDR2 YYNGEE. The CDR3 runs to 14 residues. TCRdb's table, derived via immunoSEQ multiplex PCR, lists solely in-frame clones and lacks some. This repertoire shows approximately 760,000 clones, approximately 83% found once; its top ten account for over 0.008%. These data were likewise used in another study, on human thymus T cells. That paper states: During corrective heart surgery, resections were taken, and the thymus tissue came from them. Gene usage (both V and J) appeared biased in thymic and blood repertoires.

This clonotype was obtained from a girl under three years old with a congenital heart defect. Sequencing was performed on thymocytes. The V gene is TRBV9, the J gene TRBJ2-3; a possible D gene is TRBD1 (6 bases). CDR3: CASSPGHLVDTQYF. The CDR3 nucleotides are TGTGCCAGCAGTCCGGGACACCTTGTGGATACGCAGTATTTT.